This TCR beta chain was captured by sequencing in a study of cytomegalovirus exposure and HLA in healthy donors. Concerning this clone itself: Antigen specificity is unknown.

PCR was performed using 60 Vbeta and 13 Jbeta primers. Clones were read by immunoSEQ multiplex PCR, and TCRdb kept only the in-frame ones, dropping some. There are about 200,000 clones in the sample, with roughly 1.2% held by the top ten. Overall study results and limits: With later analysis, a missense DCLRE1C variant became linked to TCR beta V- and J-gene trimming. Overall, approximately 180 TCR beta chains were annotated as cytomegalovirus-associated. Immune exposure was documented only through CMV serostatus. Relative to equally common others, HLA-associated TCR beta chains showed greater clonal expansion in a later analysis.

After removal of 4 bases from V and 4 bases from J, the junction contained 3 bases not matched to a gene. CDR3 length equals 15 residues. Germline CDR1 MNHEY, CDR2 SVGAGI. This chain connects TRBV6-5 to TRBJ2-3; 12 nucleotides agree with TRBD2. The clonotype originates from a girl aged 2-10 years in good health and CMV-seropositive. Sequencing was done on a sample of PBMCs. The CDR3 protein is CASSSSGRGADTQYF. DNA of the CDR3: TGTGCCAGCAGTTCTAGCGGGAGGGGCGCAGATACGCAGTATTTT.